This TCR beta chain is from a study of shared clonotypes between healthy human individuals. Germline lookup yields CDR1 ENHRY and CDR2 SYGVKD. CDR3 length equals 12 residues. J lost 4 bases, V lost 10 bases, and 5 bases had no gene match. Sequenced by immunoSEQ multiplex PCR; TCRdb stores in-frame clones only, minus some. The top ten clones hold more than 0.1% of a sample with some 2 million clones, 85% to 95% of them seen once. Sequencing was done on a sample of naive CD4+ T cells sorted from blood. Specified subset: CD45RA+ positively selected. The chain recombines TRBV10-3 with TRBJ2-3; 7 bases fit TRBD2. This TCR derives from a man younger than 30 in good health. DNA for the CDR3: TGTGCCACTTGGGACTACCCAGATACGCAGTATTTT. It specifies CATWDYPDTQYF.